The T cell receptor (beta chain) described here comes from a study of blood T cell repertoires in COVID-19. Overall study: Collection of acute and convalescent COVID-19 samples took place in the United States, Italy and Spain.

The CDR3 length is 14 residues. CDR1 is SGHNT, CDR2 YYREEE, per germline (reference sequence). Deletions cut 2 bases from V and 0 bases from J, with 9 bases between. In the study's own analysis: Researchers report that nucleated cell counts were estimated from reference gene primer amplification. Sequencing was performed with immunoSEQ multiplex PCR; in TCRdb, only in-frame clones are kept and a portion is missing. Clonal size and the V and J genes are those of that table, whereas D and trimming came from the DNA. The sample holds roughly 95,000 clones, more than 75% seen once. Sequencing was carried out using peripheral blood. This chain connects TRBV5-4 to TRBJ2-7, with D maybe TRBD2 (5 bases). This clonotype was obtained from an elderly man with acute or convalescent COVID-19. The DNA for the CDR3 is TGTGCCAGCAGCTTTACGGGATCCTCCTACGAGCAGTACTTC. This translates into CASSFTGSSYEQYF.